The 11 T cell receptor beta chains below come from one sample, sequenced in a study of blood T cell repertoires in COVID-19. Sequenced by immunoSEQ multiplex PCR; TCRdb stores in-frame clones only, minus some. This sample has 300,000 to 400,000 clones; roughly 87% occur once, and the top ten carry approximately 1%. The specimen was PBMCs or T cells enriched from blood (not recorded which). The receptors stem from a woman in her 30s who had recovered from COVID-19.

This chain joins TRBV5-8 and TRBJ1-2; 9 bases align to TRBD1. The ends lost 2 bases at V and 5 bases at J; junction bases unmatched: 4. This CDR3 is 14 amino acids long. In germline, CDR1 is SGHTS, CDR2 YDEGEE. CDR3 nucleotides: TGTGCCAGCAGCTTCGGGACAGGGTCATATGGCTACACCTTC. It codes for CASSFGTGSYGYTF.

The V gene is TRBV7-2, the J gene TRBJ1-6, with unresolved D. The CDR3 length is 15 residues. Germline CDR1 and CDR2: SGHTA and FQGNSA. Trimming took off 1 base at V and 5 bases at J, with 9 bases between the two ends. The CDR3 sequence: CASSLGAGHNSPLHF. The CDR3 DNA reads TGTGCCAGCAGCTTAGGCGCGGGTCATAATTCACCCCTCCACTTT.

This chain joins TRBV7-2 and TRBJ1-5; D is uncertain. The germline V and J ends were trimmed by 5 bases and 0 bases, with 8 bases remaining between them. CDR1 is SGHTA, CDR2 FQGNSA, per germline. This CDR3 has 14 amino acids. In DNA form, the CDR3 reads TGTGCCAGCAGCAGCATACGTAGCAATCAGCCCCAGCATTTT. Translated, it gives CASSSIRSNQPQHF.

J is TRBJ1-2 and V is TRBV24-1, with D possibly TRBD1 on 5 matching bases. Trimming stripped 3 bases from V and 4 bases from J, with 11 bases between. The germline V gene has CDR1 KGHDR and CDR2 SFDVKD. This CDR3 contains 14 residues. DNA of the CDR3: TGTGCCACCAGTGATACTCAGGGCCTCTATGGCTACACCTTC. Its translation is CATSDTQGLYGYTF.

The count of this clone is one. The rearrangement links TRBV5-5 to TRBJ1-4; D not resolved. Germline V gene data show CDR1 as SGHKS and CDR2 as YYEKEE (reference sequence). Deletions cut 2 bases from V and 7 bases from J, with 12 bases between. This CDR3 comprises 14 residues. CDR3 amino acids: CASSLTEGTEKLFF. The DNA of the CDR3 is TGTGCCAGCAGCTTAACGGAGGGTACTGAAAAACTGTTTTTT.

V usage is TRBV6-2 or TRBV6-3 and J usage is TRBJ1-5; TRBD1 agrees at 8 bases. Trimming removed 6 bases from V and 0 bases from J; junction bases left unmatched: 16. The CDR3 length is 19 residues. Germline values: CDR1 MNHEY, CDR2 SVGEGT. The CDR3 loop is CASSPGGKTDRDSNQPQHF. In DNA, the CDR3 is TGTGCCAGCAGCCCAGGTGGCAAAACGGACAGGGATAGCAATCAGCCCCAGCATTTT.

V is TRBV15 and J is TRBJ1-1; perhaps TRBD1 as D (5 bases). Looked up from germline, CDR1 is LNHNV and CDR2 is YYDKDF (reference sequence). The CDR3 loop spans 16 amino acids. The V end was cut by 1 base, the J end by 0 bases, with 12 bases between. The CDR3 protein is CATSRAPDSLNTEAFF. For the CDR3, the DNA is TGTGCCACCAGCAGAGCCCCAGACAGTTTGAACACTGAAGCTTTCTTT.

The rearrangement uses TRBV7-6 and TRBJ2-7, with D perhaps matching TRBD1 (6 bases). The germline V gene encodes CDR1 SGHVS and CDR2 FNYEAQ. V dropped 0 bases and J dropped 2 bases, with 11 bases sitting between them. The length of the CDR3 is 15 residues. The CDR3 coding sequence is TGTGCCAGCAGCTTAGCTATGGACAGAACCTACGAGCAGTACTTC. Translated, it gives CASSLAMDRTYEQYF.

The genes are TRBV7-6 and TRBJ2-7; tentative D call: TRBD2 (5 bases). Germline-derived CDR1 and CDR2 are SGHVS and FNYEAQ. V lost 0 bases and J lost 2, with 5 bases in between. This CDR3 spans 13 amino acids. In DNA form, the CDR3 reads TGTGCCAGCAGCTTAGCGGAGGCCTACGAGCAGTACTTC. It encodes CASSLAEAYEQYF.

CDR3 sequence (DNA): TGTGCCAGCAGCCAACAGGGTGGGGGCAATCAGCCCCAGCATTTT. The encoded protein is CASSQQGGGNQPQHF. The genes are TRBV6-2 or TRBV6-3 and TRBJ1-5, with a weak D call TRBD1 (6 bases). Germline loops: CDR1 MNHEY, CDR2 SVGEGT. This CDR3 comprises 15 residues. V lost 6 bases, J lost 2 bases, and 14 bases lay in between.

The V gene is TRBV7-2, the J gene TRBJ2-3, with 9 nucleotides matching TRBD1. J lost 6 bases, V lost 5 bases, and 9 bases had no gene match. The germline gives CDR1 SGHTA, CDR2 FQGNSA. CDR3 size: 15 residues. In DNA, the CDR3 is TGTGCCAGCAGCAGTAGGGACAGGGTTGGCGATACGCAGTATTTT. Its protein product is CASSSRDRVGDTQYF.